This note documents a single T cell receptor beta chain sequence. Its specificity is unknown. Each patient came to thyroid surgery without any prior treatment (of any kind). This record comes from a study of metastatic and nonmetastatic thyroid tumors. Findings and limits, study-wide: TCR beta diversity was reportedly significantly higher in malignant thyroid tumors than benign nodules, in blood and tumor.

Germline loops: CDR1 MNHEY, CDR2 SVGAGI. The CDR3 has 16 residues. The V end was cut by 2 bases, the J end by 3 bases, with 14 bases between. In the study's own analysis: Between-group CDR3 differences, defined by clinicopathological status, yielded a distant-metastasis classifier for papillary thyroid cancer. Through MiXCR, TCRdb re-clonotyped the PCR reads. For this entry, the V and J calls and clone size follow TCRdb and not the study's own pipeline. The sample holds approximately 30,000 clones, roughly 3.7% seen once. This clonotype originated in a male donor with papillary thyroid cancer or a benign thyroid nodule (not recorded which). Some clones in this sample may be carry-over from other donors' samples. The sample taken for sequencing was blood. The V and J genes are TRBV6-5 and TRBJ1-3, with D tentatively TRBD1 (5 bases). CDR3 in DNA: TGTGCCAGCAGTTACGGGTCGGGGGGGGTTGGAAACACCATATATTTT. Translated, it gives CASSYGSGGVGNTIYF.